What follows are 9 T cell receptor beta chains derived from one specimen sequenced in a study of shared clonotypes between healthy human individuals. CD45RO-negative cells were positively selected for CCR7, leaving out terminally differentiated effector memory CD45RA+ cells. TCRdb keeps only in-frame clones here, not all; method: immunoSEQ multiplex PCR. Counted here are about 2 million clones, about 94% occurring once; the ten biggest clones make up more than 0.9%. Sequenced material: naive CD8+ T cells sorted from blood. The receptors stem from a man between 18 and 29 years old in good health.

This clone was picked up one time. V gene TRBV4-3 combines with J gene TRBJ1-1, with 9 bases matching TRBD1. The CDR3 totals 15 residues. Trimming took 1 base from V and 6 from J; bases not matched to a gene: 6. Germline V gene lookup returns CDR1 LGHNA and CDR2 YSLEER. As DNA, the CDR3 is TGCGCCAGCAGCCAAGGGAGGACAGGGGAACCTGAAGCTTTCTTT. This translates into CASSQGRTGEPEAFF.

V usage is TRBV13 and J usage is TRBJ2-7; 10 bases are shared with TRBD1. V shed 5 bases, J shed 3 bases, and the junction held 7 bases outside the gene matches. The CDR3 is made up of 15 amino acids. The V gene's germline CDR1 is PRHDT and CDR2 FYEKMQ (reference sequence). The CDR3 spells CASSLGDRGNYEQYF. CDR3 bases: TGTGCCAGCAGCCTCGGGGACAGGGGTAACTACGAGCAGTACTTC.

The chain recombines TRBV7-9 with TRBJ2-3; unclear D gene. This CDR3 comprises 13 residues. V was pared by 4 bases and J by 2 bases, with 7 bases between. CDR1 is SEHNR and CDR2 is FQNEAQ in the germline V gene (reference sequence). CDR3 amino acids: CASSSSLTDTQYF. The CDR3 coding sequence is TGTGCCAGCAGCTCCTCTCTCACAGATACGCAGTATTTT.

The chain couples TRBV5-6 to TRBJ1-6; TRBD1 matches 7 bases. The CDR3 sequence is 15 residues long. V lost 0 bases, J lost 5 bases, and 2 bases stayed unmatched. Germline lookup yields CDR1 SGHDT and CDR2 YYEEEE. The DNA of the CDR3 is TGTGCCAGCAGCTTGGAAGGGGGCGATAATTCACCCCTCCACTTT. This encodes CASSLEGGDNSPLHF.

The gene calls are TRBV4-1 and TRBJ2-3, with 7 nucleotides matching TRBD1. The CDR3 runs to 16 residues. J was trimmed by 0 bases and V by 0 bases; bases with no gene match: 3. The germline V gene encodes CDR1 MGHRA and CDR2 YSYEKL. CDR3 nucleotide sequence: TGCGCCAGCAGCCAAGAGGACAGGCTTAGCACAGATACGCAGTATTTT. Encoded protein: CASSQEDRLSTDTQYF.

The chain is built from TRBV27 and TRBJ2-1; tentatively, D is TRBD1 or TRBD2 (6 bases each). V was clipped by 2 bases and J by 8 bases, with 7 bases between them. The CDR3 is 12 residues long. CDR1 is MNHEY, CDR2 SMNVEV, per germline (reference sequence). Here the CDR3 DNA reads TGTGCCAGCAGTTTAGGGGGGCATGAGCAGTTCTTC. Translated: CASSLGGHEQFF.

This CDR3 is CASSWGAGQGNTEAFF. As DNA, the CDR3 is TGTGCCAGCAGTTGGGGGGCGGGACAGGGGAACACTGAAGCTTTCTTT. The V call is TRBV27, the J call TRBJ1-1, with TRBD1 matching 9 bases. Germline V gene data show CDR1 as MNHEY and CDR2 as SMNVEV (reference sequence). Trimming cost V 4 bases and J 1 base; bases outside gene matches: 7. The CDR3 totals 16 residues.

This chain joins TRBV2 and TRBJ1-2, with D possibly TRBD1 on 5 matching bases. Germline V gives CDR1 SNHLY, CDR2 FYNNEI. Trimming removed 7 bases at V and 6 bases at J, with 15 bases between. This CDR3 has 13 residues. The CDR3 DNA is TGTGCCAGCACACGGCGGCAGGGCGATGGCTACACCTTC. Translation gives CASTRRQGDGYTF.

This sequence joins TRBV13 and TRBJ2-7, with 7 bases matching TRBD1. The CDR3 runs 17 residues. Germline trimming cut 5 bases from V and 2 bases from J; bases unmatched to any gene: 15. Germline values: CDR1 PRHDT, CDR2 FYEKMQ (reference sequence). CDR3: CASSQGSLGTATYEQYF. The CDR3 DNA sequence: TGTGCCAGCAGCCAAGGAAGCCTCGGGACAGCTACCTACGAGCAGTACTTC.